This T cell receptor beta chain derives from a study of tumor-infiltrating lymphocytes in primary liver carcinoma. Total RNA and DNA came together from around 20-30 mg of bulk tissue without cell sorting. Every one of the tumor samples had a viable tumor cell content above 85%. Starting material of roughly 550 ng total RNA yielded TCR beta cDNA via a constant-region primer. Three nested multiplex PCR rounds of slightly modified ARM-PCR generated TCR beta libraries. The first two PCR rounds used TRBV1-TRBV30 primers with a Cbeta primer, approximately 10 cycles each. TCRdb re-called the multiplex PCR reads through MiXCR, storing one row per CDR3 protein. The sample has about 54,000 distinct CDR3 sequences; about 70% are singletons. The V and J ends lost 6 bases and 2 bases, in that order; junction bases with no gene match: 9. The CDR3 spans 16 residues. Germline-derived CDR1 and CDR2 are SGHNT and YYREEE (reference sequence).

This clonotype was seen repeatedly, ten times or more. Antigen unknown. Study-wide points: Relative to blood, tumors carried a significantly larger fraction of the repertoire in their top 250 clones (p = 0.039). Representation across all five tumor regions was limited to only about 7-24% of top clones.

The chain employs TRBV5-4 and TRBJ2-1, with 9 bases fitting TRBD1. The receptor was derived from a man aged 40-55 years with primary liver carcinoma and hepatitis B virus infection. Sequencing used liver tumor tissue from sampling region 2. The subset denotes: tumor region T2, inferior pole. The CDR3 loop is CASTSRTGATYNEQFF. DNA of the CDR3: TGTGCCAGCACTTCTCGGACAGGGGCTACCTACAATGAGCAGTTCTTC.